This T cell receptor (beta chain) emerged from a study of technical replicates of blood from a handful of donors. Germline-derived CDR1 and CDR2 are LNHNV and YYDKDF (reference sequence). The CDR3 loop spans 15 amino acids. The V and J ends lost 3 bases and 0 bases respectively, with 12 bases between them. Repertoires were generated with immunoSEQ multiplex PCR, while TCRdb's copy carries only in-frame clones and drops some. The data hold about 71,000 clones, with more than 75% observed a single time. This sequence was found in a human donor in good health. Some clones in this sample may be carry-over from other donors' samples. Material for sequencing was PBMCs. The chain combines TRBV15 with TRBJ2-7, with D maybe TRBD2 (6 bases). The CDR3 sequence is CATSSGEVSSYEQYF. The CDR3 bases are TGTGCCACCAGCAGTGGGGAGGTGAGCTCCTACGAGCAGTACTTC.